What follows are 31 T cell receptor beta chains derived from one specimen sequenced in a study of post-analysis software for immune sequencing data. General study results and limits: Elevated frequency relative to controls characterized four or five TRBV segments in patients, TRBV5-6, TRBV5-1 and TRBV20-1 among them.

The antigens of these receptors remain unknown. Unique molecular identifiers were present in the TCR beta cDNA libraries. One entry per CDR3 protein results from TCRdb running MiXCR on the PCR reads. The sample has about 500,000 distinct CDR3 sequences, 45% seen once; the top ten hold about an eighth. The sequenced sample was blood. The receptors derive from a girl under 18 with multiple sclerosis.

The CDR3 nucleotides are TGTGCCAGCAGCGTAAGCTCCAGGGGCCCAGATACGCAGTATTTT. Its translation: CASSVSSRGPDTQYF. The rearrangement joins TRBV9 to TRBJ2-3, with D perhaps TRBD1 (6 bases). The V end lost 1 base, the J end lost 4 bases, and 13 bases lay between the germline ends. The length of the CDR3 is 15 residues. The germline V gene has CDR1 SGDLS and CDR2 YYNGEE.

This clonotype was counted many times. The chain joins TRBV20-1 to TRBJ2-7; D is perhaps TRBD1 or TRBD2 (5 bases each). Germline CDR1 DFQATT, CDR2 SNEGSKA (reference sequence). Trimming shortened V by 0 bases and J by 2 bases, and 11 bases separated the two germline ends. The CDR3 consists of 14 residues. Written as DNA, the CDR3 is TGCAGTGCTAGAGAGGGACCTGGGGCCTACGAGCAGTACTTC. This gives the protein CSAREGPGAYEQYF.

Concerning this clonotype itself: The junction does not match germline at one end; this may be a read error. This sequence joins TRBV6-6 and TRBJ2-3; 11 bases match TRBD2. This CDR3 comprises 16 residues. The germline CDR1 and CDR2 sequences are MNHNY and SVGAGI (reference sequence). CDR3 bases: TGTGCCAGCAGTTACCTAACTAGCGGGAGCCCAGATATGCAGTATTTT. Translated, it gives CASSYLTSGSPDMQYF.

The chain has TRBV29-1 and TRBJ1-4; D possibly corresponds to TRBD1 (5 bases). This CDR3 region has 14 residues. CDR1 is SQVTM, CDR2 ANQGSEA, per germline. V was cut by 7 bases and J by 2 bases, with 14 bases left in between. The DNA of the CDR3 is TGCAGCGCTGGGGCCCCCGGGACTAATGAAAAACTGTTTTTT. This translates into CSAGAPGTNEKLFF.

This sequence joins TRBV20-1 and TRBJ2-1; 7 nucleotides line up with TRBD1. V dropped 5 bases and J dropped 7; count of bases not matched to a gene: 14. This CDR3 comprises 15 residues. The germline gives CDR1 DFQATT, CDR2 SNEGSKA (reference sequence). The CDR3 region has the DNA TGCAGTGCTCCACACCCGGGACAGCCCGGGAATGAGCAGTTCTTC. This encodes CSAPHPGQPGNEQFF.

The V and J genes are TRBV6-5 and TRBJ1-2; tentatively, D is TRBD1 (6 bases). V was trimmed by 10 bases and J by 7 bases, leaving 19 bases between them. Germline V gene sequence: CDR1 MNHEY, CDR2 SVGAGI. The CDR3 has 13 amino acids. In DNA, the CDR3 is TGTGCCACAGCCAGGGGTAGTCTGGGTGGCTACACCTTC. Protein sequence: CATARGSLGGYTF.

The chain recombines TRBV5-5 with TRBJ2-4; 11 nucleotides line up with TRBD1. The end of the DNA is better explained by TRBJ2-7, so the J call may be wrong. There are 15 residues in the CDR3. Germline V gene sequence: CDR1 SGHKS, CDR2 YYEKEE (reference sequence). The CDR3 is CASSFEDRGLNEQYF. CDR3 coding DNA: TGTGCCAGCAGCTTCGAGGACAGGGGGCTGAACGAGCAGTACTTC.

The chain combines TRBV5-1 with TRBJ2-7; 10 nucleotides align to TRBD2. The CDR3 has 15 residues. J lost 5 bases, V lost 1 base, and 6 bases had no gene match. The germline V gene encodes CDR1 SGHRS and CDR2 YFSETQ. In DNA, the CDR3 is TGCGCCAGCAGCTTGTCAGCGGGAGGGCCCCACGAGCAGTACTTC. It yields the protein CASSLSAGGPHEQYF.

CDR3: CASSQVMVKSYTF. Here the CDR3 DNA reads TGCGCCAGCAGCCAAGTTATGGTAAAGAGCTACACCTTC. The chain links TRBV4-1 to TRBJ1-2; the D is unclear. Looked up from germline, CDR1 is MGHRA and CDR2 is YSYEKL. V lost 1 base to trimming and J lost 9 bases, with 12 bases between them. This CDR3 contains 13 residues.

This clonotype has only a few counts. J is TRBJ2-7 and V is TRBV20-1; tentatively, D is TRBD1 (5 bases). The V and J ends lost 7 bases and 3 bases respectively, with 16 bases between them. This CDR3 is built from 13 residues. Germline V gives CDR1 DFQATT, CDR2 SNEGSKA (reference sequence). CDR3 nucleotide sequence: TGCAGTGACGACCAGGGCTTAGGCTACGAGCAGTACTTC. Translated, it gives CSDDQGLGYEQYF.

J is TRBJ2-5 and V is TRBV7-2; the match to TRBD2 covers 9 bases. The V gene end was trimmed by 2 bases and the J gene end by 1 base; junction bases not matched to a gene: 5. This CDR3 region has 16 residues. Germline CDR1 SGHTA, CDR2 FQGNSA. The CDR3 loop reads CASSLWASGIQETQYF. In DNA, the CDR3 is TGTGCCAGCAGCTTATGGGCTAGCGGGATCCAAGAGACCCAGTACTTC.

This clonotype was observed a single time. An end of the junction does not agree with germline; a read error may underlie this. This rearrangement joins TRBV25-1 to TRBJ2-7; D not resolved. This CDR3 region has 10 residues. Germline V gives CDR1 MGHDK, CDR2 SYGVNS. The CDR3 is CASMSGERYF. In DNA, the CDR3 is TGTGCCAGCATGTCGGGCGAGCGGTACTTC.

The rearrangement links TRBV20-1 to TRBJ1-2; TRBD1 might be the D (5 bases). V was pared by 4 bases and J by 2 bases, with 11 bases between. CDR1 and CDR2 (germline): DFQATT, SNEGSKA (reference sequence). The CDR3 loop spans 13 amino acids. CDR3 sequence: CSATGAANYGYTF. CDR3 nucleotide sequence: TGCAGTGCTACCGGGGCAGCCAACTATGGCTACACCTTC.

The gene calls are TRBV20-1 and TRBJ2-3; D call uncertain. V shed 6 bases and J shed 5 bases, with 15 bases lying between them. This CDR3 comprises 13 residues. CDR1 is DFQATT and CDR2 is SNEGSKA in the germline V gene (reference sequence). The CDR3 protein is CSANGIRGDTQYF. The CDR3 DNA reads as TGCAGTGCCAATGGCATCCGAGGAGATACGCAGTATTTT.

This rearrangement joins TRBV12-3 or TRBV12-4 to TRBJ1-2, with D perhaps TRBD1 (5 bases). The CDR3 is made up of 14 amino acids. The V end lost 2 bases, the J end lost 3 bases, and 10 bases lay between the germline ends. Here the CDR3 DNA reads TGTGCCAGCAGTTTATCCAGGGCTCACTATGGCTACACCTTC. Translation: CASSLSRAHYGYTF.

The chain employs TRBV20-1 and TRBJ2-3, with 9 bases aligning to TRBD1. This CDR3 spans 16 amino acids. With 4 bases clipped from V and 6 bases from J, the junction kept 14 bases outside the gene matches. CDR1 DFQATT and CDR2 SNEGSKA come from the germline V gene (reference sequence). The CDR3 is CSAKLPRTGVSDTQYF. DNA for the CDR3: TGCAGTGCTAAGCTCCCCAGGACAGGGGTCTCCGATACGCAGTATTTT.

This clonotype was seen a handful of times. The chain employs TRBV25-1 and TRBJ2-5; a possible D gene is TRBD1 (6 bases). This CDR3 is 15 amino acids long. Germline V gene lookup returns CDR1 MGHDK and CDR2 SYGVNS. The V and J ends lost 1 base and 2 bases respectively, with 11 bases between them. DNA of the CDR3: TGTGCCAGCAGTGAATTGGACAGCCCGCAAGAGACCCAGTACTTC. This gives the protein CASSELDSPQETQYF. The full variable domain, rest sourced from reference TRBV25-1 and TRBJ2-5, is EADIYQTPRYLVIGTGKKITLECSQTMGHDKMYWYQQDPGMELHLIHYSYGVNSTEKGDLSSESTVSRIRTEHFPLTLESARPSHTSQYLCASSELDSPQETQYFGPGTRLLVL.

The rearrangement joins TRBV5-1 to TRBJ2-2; D is ambiguous. The CDR3 consists of 15 residues. V lost 0 bases and J lost 0, with 6 bases in between. Germline CDR1 reads SGHRS; CDR2 reads YFSETQ. This CDR3 reads CASSLGGTNTGELFF. CDR3 in DNA: TGCGCCAGCAGCTTGGGCGGTACGAACACCGGGGAGCTGTTTTTT.

This clonotype was seen only a few times. Compared with germline, one end of the junction differs, possibly owing to a read error. This chain connects TRBV3-1 to TRBJ2-1; D is unresolved. The CDR3 length is 11 residues. Per the germline V gene, CDR1 is LGHDT and CDR2 is YNNKEL (reference sequence). The chain's CDR3 is CACSQVDEQFF. In DNA form, the CDR3 reads TGTGCCTGCAGCCAAGTTGACGAGCAGTTCTTC.

This sequence joins TRBV29-1 and TRBJ2-1, with 8 positions matching TRBD1. This CDR3 has 14 amino acids. V trimming: 7 bases; J trimming: 7 bases; junction bases outside the gene matches: 12. Germline CDR1 SQVTM, CDR2 ANQGSEA. The CDR3 DNA follows: TGCAGCGCCTACAGGGGGGTGGGCATTAATGAGCAGTTCTTC. Encoded protein: CSAYRGVGINEQFF.

The chain has TRBV6-4 and TRBJ2-3, with D perhaps assigned TRBD1 or TRBD2 (5 bases each). The V end was cut by 6 bases, the J end by 1 base, with 11 bases between. The CDR3 is 14 residues long. Per the germline V gene, CDR1 is MRHNA and CDR2 is SNTAGT. The CDR3 coding sequence is TGTGCCAGCAGCGGGACCGCTGGCACAGATACGCAGTATTTT. This sequence encodes CASSGTAGTDTQYF.

J is TRBJ1-2 and V is TRBV4-1; D might be TRBD1 (6 bases). The CDR3 runs to 20 residues. Germline V lookup: CDR1 MGHRA, CDR2 YSYEKL. V lost 0 bases, J lost 7 bases, and 30 bases lay in between. The CDR3 sequence is CASSQEGRAGQGLGRFGYTF. The CDR3 nucleotides read TGCGCCAGCAGCCAAGAAGGGCGTGCTGGCCAGGGGCTAGGCAGGTTTGGCTACACCTTC.

V is TRBV20-1 and J is TRBJ2-5, with D perhaps TRBD1 (5 bases). Germline lookup yields CDR1 DFQATT and CDR2 SNEGSKA (reference sequence). The germline V and J ends were trimmed by 5 bases and 3 bases, with 16 bases remaining between them. This CDR3 contains 14 residues. CDR3 amino acids: CSAARGQGEETQYF. The CDR3 nucleotides read TGCAGTGCTGCTAGAGGCCAGGGCGAAGAGACCCAGTACTTC.

This clonotype was found many times. The chain carries TRBV27 and TRBJ2-7, with TRBD2 matching over 14 bases. The trim removed 3 bases at V and 4 bases at J, leaving 2 bases unmatched. The CDR3 is 15 residues long. Germline V gene sequence: CDR1 MNHEY, CDR2 SMNVEV (reference sequence). CDR3 nucleotide sequence: TGTGCCAGCAGTTTCGGGACTAGCGGGAGTTACGAGCAGTACTTC. Residues: CASSFGTSGSYEQYF.

This clonotype appeared a few times. The CDR3 region is CASSFFGTYQETQYF. In DNA, the CDR3 is TGTGCCAGCAGCTTCTTCGGGACGTATCAAGAGACCCAGTACTTC. The rearrangement joins TRBV5-5 to TRBJ2-5; either TRBD1 or TRBD2 may supply D (5 bases each). The CDR3 has 15 residues. Deletions cut 2 bases from V and 2 bases from J, with 13 bases between. Germline V gene data show CDR1 as SGHKS and CDR2 as YYEKEE (reference sequence).

V gene TRBV7-2 combines with J gene TRBJ1-5; D ambiguous. Germline CDR1 SGHTA, CDR2 FQGNSA. CDR3 length: 15 residues. The germline V and J ends were trimmed by 1 base and 9 bases, with 16 bases remaining between them. The CDR3 sequence is CASSLESVSSMPQHF. CDR3 nucleotide sequence: TGTGCCAGCAGCTTAGAGTCGGTCAGTTCTATGCCCCAGCATTTT. Using reference TRBV7-2 and TRBJ1-5 for the parts outside the CDR3, the full variable domain is GAGVSQSPSNKVTEKGKDVELRCDPISGHTALYWYRQSLGQGLEFLIYFQGNSAPDKSGLPSDRFSAERTGGSVSTLTIQRTQQEDSAVYLCASSLESVSSMPQHFGDGTRLSIL.

This clonotype has more than one count but fewer than ten. The CDR3, as DNA: TGTGCCAGCAGCGTATTGTCGGGAACGCACAATGAGCAGTTCTTC. Translation gives CASSVLSGTHNEQFF. V usage is TRBV9 and J usage is TRBJ2-1; D might be TRBD2 (5 bases). Per the germline V gene, CDR1 is SGDLS and CDR2 is YYNGEE. Trimming removed 1 base at V and 5 bases at J, with 13 bases between. This CDR3 comprises 15 residues. Together with reference TRBV9 and TRBJ2-1, the CDR3 gives the full variable domain: DSGVTQTPKHLITATGQRVTLRCSPRSGDLSVYWYQQSLDQGLQFLIQYYNGEERAKGNILERFSAQQFPDLHSELNLSSLELGDSALYFCASSVLSGTHNEQFFGPGTRLTVL.

The V and J genes are TRBV20-1 and TRBJ2-3; no firm D call. The length of the CDR3 is 12 residues. V lost 5 bases, J lost 4 bases, and 10 bases lay in between. The germline gives CDR1 DFQATT, CDR2 SNEGSKA (reference sequence). The CDR3 here is CSAFGLSDTQYF. CDR3 DNA sequence: TGCAGTGCTTTTGGGCTCTCAGATACGCAGTATTTT.

The table lists this clonotype with a count of one. The rearrangement joins TRBV20-1 to TRBJ2-5; a weak D match, TRBD2 (6 bases). The better agreement between TRBJ2-7 and the DNA end casts doubt on the J call. The V gene's germline CDR1 is DFQATT and CDR2 SNEGSKA (reference sequence). The CDR3 sequence is 16 residues long. CDR3 nucleotides: TGCAGTGCTAGACTTCCGGGACTTCAAAGGAGCATCGAGCAGTACTTC. Translating it yields CSARLPGLQRSIEQYF.

The gene calls are TRBV12-3 or TRBV12-4 and TRBJ1-5; D might be TRBD1 (6 bases). This CDR3 is 17 amino acids long. The V end was cut by 1 base, the J end by 1 base, with 14 bases between. CDR3 nucleotide sequence: TGTGCCAGCAGTTTAGGGACAGCGATTTCGAGCAATCAGCCCCAGCATTTT. This codes for CASSLGTAISSNQPQHF.

The chain recombines TRBV29-1 with TRBJ2-1; D remains unclear. The germline V gene encodes CDR1 SQVTM and CDR2 ANQGSEA. Trimming shortened V by 4 bases and J by 0 bases, and 7 bases separated the two germline ends. The CDR3 consists of 13 residues. As DNA, the CDR3 is TGCAGCGTTGTCCAGGCCTCCTACAATGAGCAGTTCTTC. It translates to CSVVQASYNEQFF.